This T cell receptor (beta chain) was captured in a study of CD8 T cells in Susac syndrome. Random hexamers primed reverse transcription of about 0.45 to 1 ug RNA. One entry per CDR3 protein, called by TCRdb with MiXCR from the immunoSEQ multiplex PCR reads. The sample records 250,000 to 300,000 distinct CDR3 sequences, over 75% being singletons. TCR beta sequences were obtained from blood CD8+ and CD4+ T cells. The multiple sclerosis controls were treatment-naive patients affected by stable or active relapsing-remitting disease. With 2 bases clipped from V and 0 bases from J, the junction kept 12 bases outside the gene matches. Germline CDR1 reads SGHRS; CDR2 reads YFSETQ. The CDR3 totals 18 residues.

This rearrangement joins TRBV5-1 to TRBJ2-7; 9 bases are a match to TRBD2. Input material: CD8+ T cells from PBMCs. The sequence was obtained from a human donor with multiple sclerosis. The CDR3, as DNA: TGCGCCAGCAGCTTCCGGCAGGGACTAGCACTGAGCTCCTACGAGCAGTACTTC. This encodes CASSFRQGLALSSYEQYF.